This TCR beta chain was observed in a study of control samples from healthy donors and cancer patients (dated by TCRdb to the early 2020s). A note on this clone: Its antigen is unknown. No base qualities exist here, and no much larger clone lies one base off it.

The library was generated by the immunoSEQ multiplex PCR assay. The clones in this table, taken by TCRdb from immuneACCESS, are in-frame only. Not every clone is retained; where verified, under half of the shortfall comes from an unresolved V gene, and the cause of the rest is unknown. This sample gives approximately 180,000 clones in total; around 92% of them show up just once. Roughly 2% of the sample goes to the ten largest clones. The TCR was taken from a middle-aged woman in good health. Sequenced: blood.

The DNA is as follows: TGTGCCAGCAGCGCTCCGGGACAGCACACAGATACGCAGTATTTT. Its translation reads: CASSAPGQHTDTQYF. The chain is made from TRBV6-5 and TRBJ2-3; 7 junctional bases match TRBD1. The CDR3 measures 15 amino acids from cysteine to phenylalanine. This entry keeps only the CDR3 DNA: 45 bases, framed from base 1. Ends trimmed: V by 6 bases, J by 2 bases; bases unmatched to a gene: 8. From the germline V gene, CDR1 is MNHEY and CDR2 is SVGAGI.